These T cell receptor beta chains were read from a single sample in a study of T-cell memory formation after mild COVID-19. Each CDR3 protein gets one entry after TCRdb re-called the 5' RACE reads with MiXCR. The sample contains some 270,000 distinct CDR3 sequences, approximately 15% of which appear only once. Sequencing input: PBMCs or a T cell subset sorted from them (not recorded which). Every receptor here comes from an adult woman who had mild COVID-19 (a few samples of this study predate the infection). Cell type and time point are not known. CDR3s include the opening cysteine and the closing phenylalanine or tryptophan.

v_gene	j_gene	CDR3aa
TRBV5-1	TRBJ2-2	CASSSKARVNQPGELFF
TRBV13	TRBJ1-6	CASSGDLSYNSPLHF
TRBV27	TRBJ1-2	CASRPGRGAYGYTF
TRBV5-6	TRBJ2-7	CASSIGQGSYEQYF
TRBV3-1	TRBJ1-6	CASSQEGRGSPLHF
TRBV5-1	TRBJ2-4	CASSPSGNLAKNIQYF
TRBV4-1	TRBJ1-5	CASSQVPGQGSKPQHF
TRBV5-5	TRBJ1-1	CASSLFQGQGAFF
TRBV18	TRBJ1-3	CASSPGTYSGNTIYF
TRBV6-1	TRBJ1-3	CASSEGGTGNTIYF
TRBV5-1	TRBJ2-1	CASSFTGAHNEQFF
TRBV7-3	TRBJ2-1	CASSLWTSSEQFF
TRBV20-1	TRBJ2-7	CSARQGNEQYF
TRBV20-1	TRBJ1-6	CSASEGGGDSPLHF
TRBV7-9	TRBJ2-1	CASGPQGVFNEQFF
TRBV15	TRBJ1-6	CATSRDGPLRGSGSPLHF
TRBV7-2	TRBJ2-1	CASSLTPKGYRIYNEQFF
TRBV20-1	TRBJ2-1	CSAGWRERIYNEQFF
TRBV24-1	TRBJ2-1	CATSDLPGKQFF
TRBV20-1	TRBJ2-7	CSARAPDLAGVQYF
TRBV12-3/TRBV12-4	TRBJ1-1	CASSSRGSTEAFF
TRBV10-3	TRBJ1-2	CAISEGTRGYTF
TRBV3-1	TRBJ1-1	CASSQEVRREAFF
TRBV6-6	TRBJ1-2	CASSYRKGAYGYTF
TRBV12-3/TRBV12-4	TRBJ2-5	CASSLLVQETQYF
TRBV2	TRBJ2-3	CASRGVAGTDTQYF
TRBV20-1	TRBJ1-1	CSARGSHTEAFF
TRBV28	TRBJ2-5	CASTPGHPGQETQYF
TRBV4-1	TRBJ2-7	CASRPTGMSEQYF
TRBV5-1	TRBJ2-7	CASSSIVGSTSEQYF
TRBV28	TRBJ2-7	CASSQQPLAVEQYF
TRBV5-1	TRBJ2-7	CASSLGAGTYEQYF
TRBV7-9	TRBJ2-5	CASSFSLLARGQETQYF
TRBV24-1	TRBJ2-1	CATSDLRKLEQFF
TRBV4-3	TRBJ2-7	CASSVWGGAGSYEQYF
TRBV11-2	TRBJ1-2	CASSDPGRYFGYTF
TRBV6-6	TRBJ2-1	CASSQGGQGSSEQFF
TRBV20-1	TRBJ1-1	CSARDTGRSTEAFF
TRBV4-3	TRBJ2-1	CASSQEVGGVGALRDREQFF
TRBV7-9	TRBJ1-2	CASSSEAAGDGYTF
TRBV5-6	TRBJ2-5	CASSPRQGEFWKTQYF
TRBV4-3	NA	CASSLRQGVQETQYF
TRBV2	TRBJ2-2	CASSPGQGTTSGGGELFF
TRBV7-9	TRBJ2-5	CASSRLGQLQETQYF
TRBV6-5	TRBJ1-1	CASSSRGMNTEAFF
TRBV4-1	TRBJ1-2	CASSHGSTGWDYGYTF
TRBV3-1	TRBJ2-5	CASSQGQLETQYF
TRBV4-1	TRBJ2-5	CASSQDWEGSGTQYF
TRBV20-1	TRBJ2-5	CSARDAGDPGETQYF
TRBV20-1	TRBJ2-7	CSARAPGQGTYEQYF
TRBV20-1	TRBJ2-2	CSAPTSGRTGELFF
TRBV12-3/TRBV12-4	TRBJ1-2	CASSFQLLGYTF
TRBV12-3/TRBV12-4	TRBJ2-5	CASSLGLTYQETQYF
TRBV19	TRBJ2-1	CASSTLAGAVDEQFF